This T cell receptor (beta chain) was recorded in a study of T cell responses to AZD1222 COVID-19 vaccine. Study results and limitations: Seropositive status at baseline applied to only a handful of AZD1222 recipients.

Repertoires were generated with immunoSEQ multiplex PCR, while TCRdb's copy carries only in-frame clones and drops some. This table has about 150,000 clones, around 90% appearing once. The length of the CDR3 is 15 residues. With 5 bases clipped from V and 4 bases from J, the junction kept 11 bases outside the gene matches. The germline gives CDR1 KGHSH, CDR2 LQKENI. Turning to this clone: Antigen specificity is unknown.

The V gene is TRBV18, the J gene TRBJ2-7, with 7 bases lining up with TRBD1. The TCR was taken from an adult in good health. The sample consisted of peripheral blood, taken on day 0 of AZD1222 vaccination. The CDR3 region is CASSRSTGEQYEQYF. The CDR3 bases are TGTGCCAGCTCAAGGTCAACAGGGGAGCAGTACGAGCAGTACTTC.